This T cell receptor (beta chain) was recovered during a study of spatial heterogeneity in lung cancer. Study information: There were consistently more beta-chain sequences detected than alpha-chain sequences. On average, each unique TCR and UMI combination appeared more than ten times in raw reads.

Each molecule of TCR cDNA was tagged with one unique molecular identifier. One entry per CDR3 protein, called by TCRdb with MiXCR from the 5' RACE reads. The table has tens of thousands of distinct CDR3 sequences, 10% to 15% seen once. Time point: sample taken at primary tumor resection. Sequencing was performed on whole RNA extracted from tumor and nontumor lung tissue, or from frozen PBMC, and the material was left unsorted. The cohort: around 77 early-stage, untreated non-small cell lung cancer patients. There are a few counts of this clonotype. With 11 bases clipped from V and 1 base from J, the junction kept 12 bases outside the gene matches. This CDR3 has 15 residues. In germline, CDR1 is SNHLY, CDR2 FYNNEI.

This specimen consisted of PBMCs, obtained at surgery. This TCR came from a male donor with early-stage non-small cell lung cancer. The rearrangement joins TRBV2 to TRBJ2-7, with TRBD2 matching over 9 bases. CDR3: CAVPGVAGESYEQYF. CDR3 sequence (DNA): TGTGCCGTACCAGGGGTAGCGGGAGAATCCTACGAGCAGTACTTC.